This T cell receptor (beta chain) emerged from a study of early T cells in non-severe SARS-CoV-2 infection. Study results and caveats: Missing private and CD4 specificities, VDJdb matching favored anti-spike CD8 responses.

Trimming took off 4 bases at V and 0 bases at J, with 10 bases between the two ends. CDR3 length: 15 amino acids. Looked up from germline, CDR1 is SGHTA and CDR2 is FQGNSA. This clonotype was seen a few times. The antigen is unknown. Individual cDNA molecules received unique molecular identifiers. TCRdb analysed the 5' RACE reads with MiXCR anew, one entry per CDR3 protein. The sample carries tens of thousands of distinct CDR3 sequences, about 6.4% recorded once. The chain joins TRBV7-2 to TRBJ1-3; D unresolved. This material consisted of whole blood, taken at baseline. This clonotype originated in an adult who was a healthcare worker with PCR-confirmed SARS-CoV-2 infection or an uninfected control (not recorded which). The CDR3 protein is CASSSGGHSGNTIYF. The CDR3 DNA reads TGTGCCAGCAGCTCCGGTGGGCACTCTGGAAACACCATATATTTT.